This TCR beta chain was observed in a study of T cells after yellow fever vaccination. Via MiXCR, TCRdb re-called the 5' RACE reads, giving one row per CDR3 protein. The sample consists of around 250,000 distinct CDR3 sequences, 6.9% of them appearing once. Trimming cost V 0 bases and J 10 bases, with 7 bases left between them. CDR1 is LNHNV and CDR2 is YYDKDF in the germline V gene (reference sequence). This CDR3 contains 12 residues. The sample was CD4+ T cells sorted from PBMCs, taken 15 days after the yellow fever booster vaccination. The TCR was taken from a man younger than 45 who received the YFV17D yellow fever vaccine. This rearrangement joins TRBV15 to TRBJ1-5; D remains unclear. Written as DNA, the CDR3 is TGTGCCACCAGCAGAGAAGTCAGTCCCCAGCATTTT. This encodes CATSREVSPQHF. Full variable domain (rest looked up from reference TRBV15 and TRBJ1-5): DAMVIQNPRYQVTQFGKPVTLSCSQTLNHNVMYWYQQKSSQAPKLLFHYYDKDFNNEADTPDNFQSRRPNTSFCFLDIRSPGLGDTAMYLCATSREVSPQHFGDGTRLSIL.